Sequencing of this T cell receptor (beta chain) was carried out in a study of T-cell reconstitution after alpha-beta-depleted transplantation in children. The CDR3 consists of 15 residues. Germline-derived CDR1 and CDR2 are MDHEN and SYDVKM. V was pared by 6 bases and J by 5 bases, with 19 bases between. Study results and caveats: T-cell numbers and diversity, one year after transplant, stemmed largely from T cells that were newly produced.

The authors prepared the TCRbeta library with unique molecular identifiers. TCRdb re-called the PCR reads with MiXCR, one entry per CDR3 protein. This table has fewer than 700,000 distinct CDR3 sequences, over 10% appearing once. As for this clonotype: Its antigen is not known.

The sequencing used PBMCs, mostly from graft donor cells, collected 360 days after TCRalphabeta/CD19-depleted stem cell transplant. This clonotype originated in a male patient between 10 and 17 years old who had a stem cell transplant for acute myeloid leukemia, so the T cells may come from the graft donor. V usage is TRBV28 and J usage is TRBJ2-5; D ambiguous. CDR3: CASSRTLPTGETQYF. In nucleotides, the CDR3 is TGTGCCAGCAGCCGGACCCTGCCCACCGGGGAGACCCAGTACTTC.